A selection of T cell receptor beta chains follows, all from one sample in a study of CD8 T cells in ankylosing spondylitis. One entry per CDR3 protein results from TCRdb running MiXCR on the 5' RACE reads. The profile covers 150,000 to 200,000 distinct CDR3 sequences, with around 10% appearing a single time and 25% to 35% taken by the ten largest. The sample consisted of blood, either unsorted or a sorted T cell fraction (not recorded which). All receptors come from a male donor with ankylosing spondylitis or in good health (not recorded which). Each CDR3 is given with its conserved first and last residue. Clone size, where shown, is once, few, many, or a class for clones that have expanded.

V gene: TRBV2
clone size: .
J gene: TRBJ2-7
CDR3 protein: CASRGRLQAYEQYF

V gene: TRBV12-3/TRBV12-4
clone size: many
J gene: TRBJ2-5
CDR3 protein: CASSSDRVGASGSETQYF

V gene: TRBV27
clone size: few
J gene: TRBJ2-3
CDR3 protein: CASSLRFGAGGRDTQYF

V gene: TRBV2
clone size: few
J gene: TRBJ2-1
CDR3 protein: CASSDTNRGNEQFF

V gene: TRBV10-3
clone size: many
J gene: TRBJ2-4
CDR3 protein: CAISAGLGGSKNIQYF

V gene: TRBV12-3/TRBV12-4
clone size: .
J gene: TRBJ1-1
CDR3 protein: CASAGGWEDTEAFF

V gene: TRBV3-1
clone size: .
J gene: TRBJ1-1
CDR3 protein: CASSQESRPNTEAFF

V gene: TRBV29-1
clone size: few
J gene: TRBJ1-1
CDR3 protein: CSDGGPVTEAFF

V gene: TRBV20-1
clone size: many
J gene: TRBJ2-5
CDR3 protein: CSARDRGQSLQETQYF

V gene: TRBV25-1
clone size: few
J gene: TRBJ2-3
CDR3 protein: CASSEYLASTDTQYF

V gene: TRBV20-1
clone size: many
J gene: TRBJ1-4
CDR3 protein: CSARSAQNEKLFF